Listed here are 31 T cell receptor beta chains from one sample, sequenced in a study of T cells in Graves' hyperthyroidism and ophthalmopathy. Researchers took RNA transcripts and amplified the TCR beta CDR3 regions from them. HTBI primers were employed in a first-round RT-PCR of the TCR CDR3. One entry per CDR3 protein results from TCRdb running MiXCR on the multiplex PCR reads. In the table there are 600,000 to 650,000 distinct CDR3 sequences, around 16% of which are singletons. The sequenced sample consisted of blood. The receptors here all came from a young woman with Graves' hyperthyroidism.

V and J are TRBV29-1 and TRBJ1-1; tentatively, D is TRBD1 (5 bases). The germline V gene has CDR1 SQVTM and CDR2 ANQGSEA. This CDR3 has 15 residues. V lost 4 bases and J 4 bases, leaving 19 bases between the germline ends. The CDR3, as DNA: TGCAGCGTTGCCAGTAGGGGTCGAGGGATCACTGAAGCTTTCTTT. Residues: CSVASRGRGITEAFF.

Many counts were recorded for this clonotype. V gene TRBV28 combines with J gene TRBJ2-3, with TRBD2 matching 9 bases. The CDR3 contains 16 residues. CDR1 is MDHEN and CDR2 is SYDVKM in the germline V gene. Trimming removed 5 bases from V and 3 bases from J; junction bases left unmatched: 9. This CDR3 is CASSGVLAGGTDTQYF. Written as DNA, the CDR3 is TGTGCCAGCAGTGGGGTACTGGCGGGAGGGACAGATACGCAGTATTTT.

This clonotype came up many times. The CDR3 DNA is TGTGCCAGCAGCCAACCTAGCACAGATACGCAGTATTTT. Its protein product is CASSQPSTDTQYF. The chain has TRBV11-2 and TRBJ2-3; no reliable D call. Trimming pared 5 bases from V and 0 bases from J, leaving 6 bases between. Germline V gene data show CDR1 as SGHAT and CDR2 as FQNNGV. The CDR3 runs to 13 residues.

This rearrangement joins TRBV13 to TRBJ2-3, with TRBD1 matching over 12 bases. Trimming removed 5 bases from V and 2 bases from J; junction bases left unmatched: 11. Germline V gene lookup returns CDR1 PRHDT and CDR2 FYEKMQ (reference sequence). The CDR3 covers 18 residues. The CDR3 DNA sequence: TGTGCCAGCAGCGTAGAAGGGGACAGGGGGCTATCCACAGATACGCAGTATTTT. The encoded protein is CASSVEGDRGLSTDTQYF.

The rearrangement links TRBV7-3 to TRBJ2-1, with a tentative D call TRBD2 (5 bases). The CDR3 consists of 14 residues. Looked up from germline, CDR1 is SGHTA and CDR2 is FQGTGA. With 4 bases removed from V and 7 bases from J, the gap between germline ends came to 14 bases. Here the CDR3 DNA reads TGTGCCAGCAGCTACTTACCGGGGTTTAATGAGCAGTTCTTC. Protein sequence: CASSYLPGFNEQFF. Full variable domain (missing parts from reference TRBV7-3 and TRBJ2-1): GAGVSQTPSNKVTEKGKYVELRCDPISGHTALYWYRQSLGQGPEFLIYFQGTGAADDSGLPNDRFFAVRPEGSVSTLKIQRTERGDSAVYLCASSYLPGFNEQFFGPGTRLTVL.

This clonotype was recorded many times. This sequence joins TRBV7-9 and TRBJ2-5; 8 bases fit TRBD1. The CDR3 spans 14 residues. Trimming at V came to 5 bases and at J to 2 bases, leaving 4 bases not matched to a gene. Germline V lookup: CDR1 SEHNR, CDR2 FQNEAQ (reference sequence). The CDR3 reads CASSPWDRQETQYF. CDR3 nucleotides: TGTGCCAGCAGCCCATGGGACAGGCAAGAGACCCAGTACTTC.

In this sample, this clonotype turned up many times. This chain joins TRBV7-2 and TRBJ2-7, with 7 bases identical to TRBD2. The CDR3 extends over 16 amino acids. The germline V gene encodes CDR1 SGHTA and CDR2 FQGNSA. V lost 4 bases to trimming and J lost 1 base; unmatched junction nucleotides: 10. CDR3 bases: TGTGCCAGCAGCTCCTTGGGAGGGCAACATTCCTACGAGCAGTACTTC. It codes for CASSSLGGQHSYEQYF.

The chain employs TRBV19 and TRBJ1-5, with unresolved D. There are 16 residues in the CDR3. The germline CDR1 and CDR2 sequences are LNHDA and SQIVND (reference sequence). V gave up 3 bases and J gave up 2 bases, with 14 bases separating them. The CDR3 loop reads CASSILGWSGNQPQHF. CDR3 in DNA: TGTGCCAGTAGTATTCTGGGTTGGTCTGGCAATCAGCCCCAGCATTTT.

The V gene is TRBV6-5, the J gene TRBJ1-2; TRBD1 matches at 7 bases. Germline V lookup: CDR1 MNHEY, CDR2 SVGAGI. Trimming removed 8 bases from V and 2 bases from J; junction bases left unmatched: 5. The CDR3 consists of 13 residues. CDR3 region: CASRDRQNYGYTF. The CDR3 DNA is TGTGCCAGCCGGGACAGACAGAACTATGGCTACACCTTC.

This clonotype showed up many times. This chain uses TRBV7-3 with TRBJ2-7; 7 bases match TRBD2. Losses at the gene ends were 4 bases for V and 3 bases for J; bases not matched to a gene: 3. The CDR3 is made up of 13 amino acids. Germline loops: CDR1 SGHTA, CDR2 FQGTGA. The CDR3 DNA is TGTGCCAGCAGCTCCTCGGGGGGCTACGAGCAGTACTTC. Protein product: CASSSSGGYEQYF.

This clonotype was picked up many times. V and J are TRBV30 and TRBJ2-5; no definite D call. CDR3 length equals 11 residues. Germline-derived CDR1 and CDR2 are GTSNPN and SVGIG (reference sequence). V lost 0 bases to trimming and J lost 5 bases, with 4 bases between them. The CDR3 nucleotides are TGTGCCTGGAGTGTCATGGAGACCCAGTACTTC. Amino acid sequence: CAWSVMETQYF. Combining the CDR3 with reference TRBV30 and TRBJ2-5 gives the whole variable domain SQTIHQWPATLVQPVGSPLSLECTVEGTSNPNLYWYRQAAGRGLQLLFYSVGIGQISSEVPQNLSASRPQDRQFILSSKKLLLSDSGFYLCAWSVMETQYFGPGTRLLVL.

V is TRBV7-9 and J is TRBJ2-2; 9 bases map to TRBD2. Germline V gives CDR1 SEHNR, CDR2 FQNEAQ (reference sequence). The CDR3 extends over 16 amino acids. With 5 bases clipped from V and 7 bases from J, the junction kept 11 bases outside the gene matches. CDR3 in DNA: TGTGCCAGCAGCCCCCCCGGGACTAGCAGTGGCGGGGAGCTGTTTTTT. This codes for CASSPPGTSSGGELFF.

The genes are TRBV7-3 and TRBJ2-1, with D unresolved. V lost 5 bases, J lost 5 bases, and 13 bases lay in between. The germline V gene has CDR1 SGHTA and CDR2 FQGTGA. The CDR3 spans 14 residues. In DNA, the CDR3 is TGTGCCAGCAGCCCGCGGACGGAAAACAATGAGCAGTTCTTC. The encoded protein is CASSPRTENNEQFF.

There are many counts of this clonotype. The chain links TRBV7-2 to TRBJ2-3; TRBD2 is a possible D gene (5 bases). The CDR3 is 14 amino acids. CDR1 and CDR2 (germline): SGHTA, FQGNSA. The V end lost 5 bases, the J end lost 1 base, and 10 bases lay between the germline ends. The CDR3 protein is CASSVDSGTDTQYF. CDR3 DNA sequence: TGTGCCAGCAGCGTAGATAGCGGCACAGATACGCAGTATTTT.

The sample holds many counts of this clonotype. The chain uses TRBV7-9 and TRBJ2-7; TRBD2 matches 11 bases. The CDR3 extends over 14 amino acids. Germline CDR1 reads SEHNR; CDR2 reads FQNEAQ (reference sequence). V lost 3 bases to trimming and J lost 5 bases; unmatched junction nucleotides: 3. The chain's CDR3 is CASSLTSGKHEQYF. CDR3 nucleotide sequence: TGTGCCAGCAGCTTGACTAGCGGGAAACACGAGCAGTACTTC.

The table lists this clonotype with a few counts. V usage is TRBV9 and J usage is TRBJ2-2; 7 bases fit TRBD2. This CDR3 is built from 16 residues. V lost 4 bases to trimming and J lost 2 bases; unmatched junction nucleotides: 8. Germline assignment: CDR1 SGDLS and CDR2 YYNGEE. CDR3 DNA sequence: TGTGCCAGCAGCCCAACCCCTAGCGGAAACACCGGGGAGCTGTTTTTT. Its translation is CASSPTPSGNTGELFF.

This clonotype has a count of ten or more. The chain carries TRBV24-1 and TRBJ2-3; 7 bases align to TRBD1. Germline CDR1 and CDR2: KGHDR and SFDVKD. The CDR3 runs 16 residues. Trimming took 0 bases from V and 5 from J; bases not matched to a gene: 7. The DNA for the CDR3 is TGTGCCACCAGTGATTTGGACAGGGCCAAAGGAGATACGCAGTATTTT. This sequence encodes CATSDLDRAKGDTQYF.

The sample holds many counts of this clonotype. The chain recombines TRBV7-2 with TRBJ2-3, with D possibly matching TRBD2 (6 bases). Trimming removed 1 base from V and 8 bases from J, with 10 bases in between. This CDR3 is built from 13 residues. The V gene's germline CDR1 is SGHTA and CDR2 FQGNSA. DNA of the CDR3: TGTGCCAGCAGCTTAGAGCGGGCCCGTACGCAGTATTTT. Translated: CASSLERARTQYF.

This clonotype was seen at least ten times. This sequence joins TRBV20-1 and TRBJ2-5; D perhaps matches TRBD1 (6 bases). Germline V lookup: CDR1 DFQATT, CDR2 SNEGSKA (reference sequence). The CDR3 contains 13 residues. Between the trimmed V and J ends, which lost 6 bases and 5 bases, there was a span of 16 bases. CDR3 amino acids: CSAIGQQRETQYF. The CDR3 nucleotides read TGCAGTGCCATTGGACAGCAGCGGGAGACCCAGTACTTC.

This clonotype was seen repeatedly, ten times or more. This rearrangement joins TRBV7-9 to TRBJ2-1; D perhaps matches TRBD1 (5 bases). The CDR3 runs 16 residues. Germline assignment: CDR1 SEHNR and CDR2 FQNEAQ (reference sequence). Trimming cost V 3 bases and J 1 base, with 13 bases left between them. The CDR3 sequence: CASSLYATASYNEQFF. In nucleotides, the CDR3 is TGTGCCAGCAGCTTGTATGCGACAGCTTCCTACAATGAGCAGTTCTTC.

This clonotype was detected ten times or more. The DNA of the CDR3 is TGCAGTGCTAGAGATCTGGGGGGCGGTCAGCCCCAGCATTTT. Residues: CSARDLGGGQPQHF. V and J are TRBV20-1 and TRBJ1-5, with D possibly being TRBD1 (6 bases). The germline V and J ends were trimmed by 0 bases and 6 bases, with 12 bases remaining between them. There are 14 residues in the CDR3. Germline V gene data show CDR1 as DFQATT and CDR2 as SNEGSKA (reference sequence).

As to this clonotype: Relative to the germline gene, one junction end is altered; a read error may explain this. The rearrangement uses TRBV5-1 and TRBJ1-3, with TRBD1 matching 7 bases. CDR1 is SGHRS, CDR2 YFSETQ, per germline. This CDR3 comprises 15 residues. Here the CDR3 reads CVSSRGDSSGNTIYF. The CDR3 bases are TGCGTCAGCAGCCGCGGGGACAGTTCTGGAAACACCATATATTTT.

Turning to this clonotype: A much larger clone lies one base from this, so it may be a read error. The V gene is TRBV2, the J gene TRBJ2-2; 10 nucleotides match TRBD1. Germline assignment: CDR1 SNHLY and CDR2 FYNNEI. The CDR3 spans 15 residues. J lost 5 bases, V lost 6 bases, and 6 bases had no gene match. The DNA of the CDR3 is TGTGCCAGCAGAGAAAGACAGGGGGCGACCGGGGAGCTGTTTTTT. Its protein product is CASRERQGATGELFF.

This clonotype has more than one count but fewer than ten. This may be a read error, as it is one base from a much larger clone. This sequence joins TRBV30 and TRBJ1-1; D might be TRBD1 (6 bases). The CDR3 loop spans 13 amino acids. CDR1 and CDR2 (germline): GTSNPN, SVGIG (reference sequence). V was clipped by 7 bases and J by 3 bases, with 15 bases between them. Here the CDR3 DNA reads TGTGCCTTTGAAGGGGGGCTGGACACTGAAGCTTTCTTT. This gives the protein CAFEGGLDTEAFF.

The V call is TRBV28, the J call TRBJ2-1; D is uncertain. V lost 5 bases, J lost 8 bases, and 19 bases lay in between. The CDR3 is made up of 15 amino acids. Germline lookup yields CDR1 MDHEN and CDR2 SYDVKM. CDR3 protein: CASSPRPVITHEQFF. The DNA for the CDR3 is TGTGCCAGCAGTCCCCGACCAGTTATTACTCATGAGCAGTTCTTC.

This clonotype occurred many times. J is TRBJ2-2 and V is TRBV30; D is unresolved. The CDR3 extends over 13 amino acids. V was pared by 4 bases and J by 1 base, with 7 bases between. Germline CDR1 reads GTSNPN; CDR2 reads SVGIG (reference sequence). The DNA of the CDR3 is TGTGCCTGGATGTCAGGGAACACCGGGGAGCTGTTTTTT. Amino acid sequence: CAWMSGNTGELFF.

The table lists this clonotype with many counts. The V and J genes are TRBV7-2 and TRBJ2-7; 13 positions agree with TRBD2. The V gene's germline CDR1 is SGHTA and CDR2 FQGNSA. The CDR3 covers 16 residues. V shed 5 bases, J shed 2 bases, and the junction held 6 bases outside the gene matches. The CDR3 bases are TGTGCCAGCAGCCTTAGACTAGCGGGAGGTCCCTACGAGCAGTACTTC. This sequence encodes CASSLRLAGGPYEQYF.

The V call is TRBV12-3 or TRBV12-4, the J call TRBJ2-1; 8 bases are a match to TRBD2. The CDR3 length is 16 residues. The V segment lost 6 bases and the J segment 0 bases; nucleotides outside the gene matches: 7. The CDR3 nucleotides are TGTGCCAGCAGACACTCACTAGCGGCCTCCTACAATGAGCAGTTCTTC. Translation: CASRHSLAASYNEQFF.

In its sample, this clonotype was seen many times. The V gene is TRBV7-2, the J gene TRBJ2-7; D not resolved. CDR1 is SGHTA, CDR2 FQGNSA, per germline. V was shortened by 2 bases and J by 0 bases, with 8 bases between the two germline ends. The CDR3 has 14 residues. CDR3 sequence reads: CASSLMAISYEQYF. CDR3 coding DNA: TGTGCCAGCAGCTTAATGGCAATCTCCTACGAGCAGTACTTC.

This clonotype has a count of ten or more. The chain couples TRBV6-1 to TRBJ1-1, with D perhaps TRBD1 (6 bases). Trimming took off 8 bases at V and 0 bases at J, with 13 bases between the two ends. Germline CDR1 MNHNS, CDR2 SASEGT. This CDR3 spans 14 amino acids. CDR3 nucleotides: TGTGCCAGCTCTGCAGGGGCCATGAACACTGAAGCTTTCTTT. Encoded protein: CASSAGAMNTEAFF.

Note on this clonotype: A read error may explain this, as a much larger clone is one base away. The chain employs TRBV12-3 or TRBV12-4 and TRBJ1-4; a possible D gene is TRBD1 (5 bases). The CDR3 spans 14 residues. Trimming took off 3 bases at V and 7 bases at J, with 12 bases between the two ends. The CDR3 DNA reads TGTGCCAGCAGTTTCGGCAGGGTCGCTGAAAAACTGTTTTTT. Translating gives CASSFGRVAEKLFF.